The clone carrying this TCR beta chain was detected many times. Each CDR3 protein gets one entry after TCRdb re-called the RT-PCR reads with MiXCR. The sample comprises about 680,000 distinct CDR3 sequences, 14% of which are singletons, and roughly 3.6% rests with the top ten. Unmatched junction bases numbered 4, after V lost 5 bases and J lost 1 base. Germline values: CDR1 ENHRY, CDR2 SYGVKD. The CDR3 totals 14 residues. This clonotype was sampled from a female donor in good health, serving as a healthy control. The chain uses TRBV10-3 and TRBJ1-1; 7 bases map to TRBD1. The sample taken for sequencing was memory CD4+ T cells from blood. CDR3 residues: CAISRRTGNTEAFF. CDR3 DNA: TGTGCCATCAGTCGCAGGACAGGGAACACTGAAGCTTTCTTT.